One and the same sample provided the 11 T cell receptor beta chains below, sequenced in a study of cytomegalovirus exposure and HLA in healthy donors. PCR amplification relied on 60 Vbeta primers (plus 13 Jbeta primers). Data came from immunoSEQ multiplex PCR; TCRdb stores just in-frame clones and leaves some out. In the table there are 150,000 to 200,000 clones, over 65% of which are singletons. The sequenced material came from PBMCs. The receptors come from a woman between 40 and 50 years old in good health and CMV-seropositive.

CDR3 sequence (DNA): TGTGCCAGCCGGAGAGGTACGGGGGGGGAAAAACTGTTTTTT. Protein product: CASRRGTGGEKLFF. The V gene is TRBV28, the J gene TRBJ1-4, with D possibly being TRBD1 (5 bases). CDR3 length: 14 residues. From germline, CDR1 is MDHEN and CDR2 SYDVKM. V was cut by 8 bases and J by 8 bases, with 18 bases left in between.

In its sample, this clone was seen a few times. The rearrangement links TRBV28 to TRBJ2-7; possibly TRBD1 for D (6 bases). From germline, CDR1 is MDHEN and CDR2 SYDVKM. This CDR3 is 14 amino acids long. V was shortened by 7 bases and J by 0 bases, with 13 bases between the two germline ends. CDR3 coding DNA: TGTGCCAGCATCAAAAGAGGGGGCTCCTACGAGCAGTACTTC. This codes for CASIKRGGSYEQYF.

The chain employs TRBV27 and TRBJ1-1; D may be TRBD1 (5 bases). Germline CDR1 is MNHEY and CDR2 is SMNVEV (reference sequence). The V gene lost 2 bases and the J gene lost 1 base, with 8 bases spanning the gap. CDR3 length: 14 amino acids. The CDR3 bases are TGTGCCAGCAGTTTAAGGGGCGAGAACACTGAAGCTTTCTTT. It yields the protein CASSLRGENTEAFF.

On this clone: An end of the junction differs from the germline gene, which may be a read error. The chain links TRBV7-7 to TRBJ2-2; weak D call: TRBD1 (6 bases). From germline, CDR1 is SSHAT and CDR2 FNYEAQ (reference sequence). The CDR3 consists of 15 residues. The CDR3 spells CASSLIQGNTGELFF. The CDR3 nucleotides read TGTGCTAGCAGCTTAATACAGGGTAACACCGGGGAGCTGTTTTTT.

The rearrangement links TRBV16 to TRBJ2-3; TRBD1 matches at 8 bases. The CDR3 extends over 15 amino acids. Germline CDR1 and CDR2: KGHSY and FQNENV. The ends lost 6 bases at V and 2 bases at J; junction bases unmatched: 7. This chain's CDR3 is CASSRQGRYTDTQYF. The CDR3 region has the DNA TGTGCCAGCAGTCGACAGGGGAGGTACACAGATACGCAGTATTTT. Full variable domain (outside the CDR3, taken from reference TRBV16 and TRBJ2-3): GEEVAQTPKHLVRGEGQKAKLYCAPIKGHSYVFWYQQVLKNEFKFLISFQNENVFDETGMPKERFSAKCLPNSPCSLEIQATKLEDSAVYFCASSRQGRYTDTQYFGPGTRLTVL.

V and J are TRBV6-1 and TRBJ1-1, with 9 nucleotides matching TRBD1. Trimming removed 4 bases from V and 4 bases from J; junction bases left unmatched: 13. Per the germline V gene, CDR1 is MNHNS and CDR2 is SASEGT. This CDR3 region has 17 residues. The chain's CDR3 is CASSAGTGFVLSTEAFF. DNA of the CDR3: TGTGCCAGCAGTGCCGGGACAGGGTTTGTTCTCAGCACTGAAGCTTTCTTT.

V and J are TRBV28 and TRBJ2-7; TRBD1 is a possible D gene (5 bases). V lost 7 bases and J 0 bases, leaving 10 bases between the germline ends. CDR3 length: 13 amino acids. In germline, CDR1 is MDHEN, CDR2 SYDVKM. The DNA of the CDR3 is TGTGCCAGCACCCGAGGACACTCCTACGAGCAGTACTTC. Translation gives CASTRGHSYEQYF.

This clone was counted between two and nine times. The chain employs TRBV15 and TRBJ2-7; 7 bases map to TRBD1. There are 18 residues in the CDR3. Germline V lookup: CDR1 LNHNV, CDR2 YYDKDF (reference sequence). Unmatched junction bases numbered 19, after V lost 4 bases and J lost 4 bases. DNA for the CDR3: TGTGCCACCAGCACGCTCCCCCCAGGGACAGACCTTCTTTACGAGCAGTACTTC. Amino acids: CATSTLPPGTDLLYEQYF.

The rearrangement joins TRBV9 to TRBJ1-1; D not certain. Germline V gives CDR1 SGDLS, CDR2 YYNGEE. The CDR3 is 13 amino acids. V dropped 4 bases and J dropped 2 bases, with 9 bases sitting between them. CDR3 DNA: TGTGCCAGCAGCAAGACTTTTAACACTGAAGCTTTCTTT. Its translation is CASSKTFNTEAFF.

The chain links TRBV14 to TRBJ1-4, with 9 bases matching TRBD1. Germline-derived CDR1 and CDR2 are SGHDN and FVKESK. V lost 2 bases, J lost 5 bases, and 3 bases stayed unmatched. This CDR3 is built from 15 residues. The CDR3 nucleotides are TGTGCCAGCAGCCAAACAGGGGGCCTCAATGAAAAACTGTTTTTT. This sequence encodes CASSQTGGLNEKLFF.

The chain employs TRBV10-3 and TRBJ2-5; D gene ambiguous. CDR1 and CDR2 from the germline V gene are ENHRY and SYGVKD. V shed 1 base and J shed 3 bases, with 6 bases lying between them. The CDR3 is 13 amino acids. This chain's CDR3 is CAISEFQEETQYF. For the CDR3, the DNA is TGTGCCATCAGTGAGTTTCAGGAAGAGACCCAGTACTTC.